This T cell receptor (beta chain) emerged from a study of blood T cell repertoires in COVID-19. In the study overall: The United States, Italy and Spain supplied acute and convalescent COVID-19 samples. Sources were T cells, B-cell-depleted T cells, or PBMCs; the material itself was cDNA or gDNA.

In the source study's methods: Reference gene primer amplification gave nucleated cell count estimates. Here immunoSEQ multiplex PCR was the method, and the copy in TCRdb shows in-frame clones only, minus some. The D gene and trimming were derived from the DNA, and the V and J assignments and clone size from that table. This sample has about 210,000 clones, with 90% to 95% found just once. Trimming removed 2 bases at V and 5 bases at J, with 16 bases between. Germline V lookup: CDR1 SGHNT, CDR2 YYREEE (reference sequence). The CDR3 contains 15 residues. The TCR originated in a man between 25 and 39 years old with acute or convalescent COVID-19. The material sequenced was peripheral blood. This chain uses TRBV5-4 with TRBJ2-5, with TRBD2 as a possible D gene (5 bases). CDR3 sequence: CASSLGSGPAETQYF. CDR3 DNA: TGTGCCAGCAGCTTAGGAAGCGGACCAGCGGAGACCCAGTACTTC.